This note documents a single T cell receptor beta chain sequence. This clonotype was seen repeatedly, ten times or more. Qualities for individual bases were not recorded, and no much larger clone is one base off. This sample is drawn from a study of T cells after yellow fever vaccination (dated by TCRdb to between 2019 and 2020). Study-level background: Memory subsets (EM, EMRA, CM and Tscm) were sorted on a BD FACS Aria III using CD3, CD45RA, CCR7 and CD95 staining. The SMART-Seq v4 Ultra Low Input RNA kit was used to prepare libraries from fractions with low cell numbers. To follow T-cell clones before and after both primary and booster YFV17D yellow fever vaccination, bulk TCR alpha and beta repertoires underwent longitudinal sequencing. Two healthy male donors, one aged 18 to 30 and one aged 30 to 40 years, made up the cohort. Blood was collected at multiple timepoints before and after primary and secondary immunization, and bulk PBMC replicates and cell subsets were isolated. Memory subsets were sorted on days 0, 15 and 45 and at 18 months following primary vaccination, and on days 0, 15 and 45 following the 30-year booster.

TCR cDNA was synthesized by 5'RACE template switching, through which a universal primer site and unique molecular identifiers were introduced. cDNA synthesis was primed from both the TCR alpha and TCR beta constant segments. Library amplification used two PCR steps, and the second PCR step added sample barcodes and sequencing adapters. Sequencing of the libraries was done on either Illumina HiSeq 2500 (2x100 bp) or NovaSeq (2x150 bp). The study's processing was this. MIGEC handled demultiplexing of reads and collapsing into UMI consensus sequences, while MiXCR performed V(D)J alignment. Clonotypes responding to the vaccine were identified with edgeR on replicate PBMC samples, with the criteria of FDR below 0.01 and a log2 fold change above 5 up to day 15. Each bulk clonotype was labeled CD4 or CD8 based on which sequenced repertoire, CD4 or CD8, contained the clonotype at higher abundance. Clonotype frequencies in memory subsets were weighted by FACS-sorted cell numbers to estimate each clone's distribution across memory phenotypes. The public reads were reanalyzed by TCRdb: fastp trimming at Q25, MiXCR alignment, in-frame beta chains only. Each CDR3 protein gets just one entry, which takes the most common genes and DNA from the rows behind it. TCRdb's processing, not the authors' own work, is the source of the V and J calls. For this sample the table gives approximately 24,000 distinct CDR3 sequences, of which under 7% were detected only once. The top ten constitute about an eighth of the sample.

Here V drops 1 base and J drops 9 bases, and the junction holds 19 bases not matched to any gene. From cysteine to phenylalanine, the CDR3 is 19 amino acids long. The only DNA kept is the CDR3, 57 bases in frame from the first base. In the germline V gene, CDR1 corresponds to SGHVS and CDR2 to FQNEAQ. The study at large found these results: A small share of clonotypes was detected in both CD4 and CD8 compartments, with the overlap likely arising from convergent recombination. The secondary T-cell response was found to be weaker but faster than the primary response, with a peak reached on day 5 rather than on day 15. Computational filtering was required because FACS-sorted repertoires could contain abundant contaminating clonotypes from the bulk population. On day 0, almost all vaccine-responding clonotypes were below detection in the sorted memory subsets. Because only a couple of donors were included in the study, the extent to which the findings can be generalized is limited. After the booster, most clones that had expanded after primary vaccination were detected again (nearly 98% of CD4 and roughly 86% of CD8), suggesting broad maintenance of memory.

According to the study, the label for this sample's treatment or condition signals: live attenuated yellow fever vaccine strain. A standard Ficoll-Paque protocol was used to isolate PBMCs from peripheral blood. The RNeasy Micro Kit was used to extract RNA from sorted memory subsets. The clonotype was recovered from a man aged 30 to 45 who received the YFV17D yellow fever vaccine. The rearranged segments are TRBV7-8 and TRBJ2-1, with 9 central nucleotides matching TRBD2. Sequences were derived from PBMCs, either bulk or a sorted T-cell subset (CD4+, CD8+, memory, or dextramer-sorted; not recorded which), sampled 15 days after the yellow fever booster vaccination. For the CDR3, the sequence is CASSLGGLALQGPPGEQFF. In nucleotide form, the sequence is TGTGCCAGCAGCTTAGGTGGACTAGCGCTCCAGGGCCCTCCCGGTGAGCAGTTCTTC. Joined to the reference TRBV7-8 and TRBJ2-1 proteins, this CDR3 gives the full variable domain: GAGVSQSPRYKVAKRGQDVALRCDPISGHVSLFWYQQALGQGPEFLTYFQNEAQLDKSGLPSDRFFAERPEGSVSTLKIQRTQQEDSAVYLCASSLGGLALQGPPGEQFFGPGTRLTVL.